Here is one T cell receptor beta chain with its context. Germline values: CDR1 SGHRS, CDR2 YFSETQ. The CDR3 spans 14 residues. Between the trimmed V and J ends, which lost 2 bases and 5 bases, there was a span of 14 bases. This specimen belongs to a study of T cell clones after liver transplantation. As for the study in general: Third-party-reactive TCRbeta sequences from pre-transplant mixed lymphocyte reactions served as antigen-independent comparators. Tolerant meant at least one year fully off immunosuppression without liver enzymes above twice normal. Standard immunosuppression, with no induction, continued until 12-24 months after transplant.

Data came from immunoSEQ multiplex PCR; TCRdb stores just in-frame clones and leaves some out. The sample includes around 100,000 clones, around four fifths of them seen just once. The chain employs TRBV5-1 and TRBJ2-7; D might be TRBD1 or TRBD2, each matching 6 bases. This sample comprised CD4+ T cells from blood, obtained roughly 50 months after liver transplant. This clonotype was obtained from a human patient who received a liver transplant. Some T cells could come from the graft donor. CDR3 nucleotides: TGCGCCAGCAGCTTCGGGACACCGGGGGACGAGCAGTACTTC. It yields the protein CASSFGTPGDEQYF.